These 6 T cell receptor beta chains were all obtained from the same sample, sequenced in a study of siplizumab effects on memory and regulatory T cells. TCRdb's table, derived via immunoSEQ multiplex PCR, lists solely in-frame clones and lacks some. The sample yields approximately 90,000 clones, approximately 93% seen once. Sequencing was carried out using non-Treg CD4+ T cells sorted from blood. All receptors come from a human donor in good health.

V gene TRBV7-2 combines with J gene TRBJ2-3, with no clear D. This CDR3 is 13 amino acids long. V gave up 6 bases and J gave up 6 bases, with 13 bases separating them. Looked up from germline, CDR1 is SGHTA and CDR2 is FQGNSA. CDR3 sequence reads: CASSALVSDTQYF. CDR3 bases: TGTGCCAGCAGTGCCTTGGTTTCTGATACGCAGTATTTT. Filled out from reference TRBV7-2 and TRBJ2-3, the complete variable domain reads GAGVSQSPSNKVTEKGKDVELRCDPISGHTALYWYRQSLGQGLEFLIYFQGNSAPDKSGLPSDRFSAERTGGSVSTLTIQRTQQEDSAVYLCASSALVSDTQYFGPGTRLTVL.

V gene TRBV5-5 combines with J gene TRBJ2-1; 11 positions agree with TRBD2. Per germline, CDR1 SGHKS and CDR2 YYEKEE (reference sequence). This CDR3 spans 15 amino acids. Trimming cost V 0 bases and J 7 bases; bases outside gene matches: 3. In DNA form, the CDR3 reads TGTGCCAGCAGCTTGGCAACTAGCGGGGGAAATGAGCAGTTCTTC. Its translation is CASSLATSGGNEQFF. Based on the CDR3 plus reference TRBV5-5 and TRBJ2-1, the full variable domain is DAGVTQSPTHLIKTRGQQVTLRCSPISGHKSVSWYQQVLGQGPQFIFQYYEKEERGRGNFPDRFSARQFPNYSSELNVNALLLGDSALYLCASSLATSGGNEQFFGPGTRLTVL.

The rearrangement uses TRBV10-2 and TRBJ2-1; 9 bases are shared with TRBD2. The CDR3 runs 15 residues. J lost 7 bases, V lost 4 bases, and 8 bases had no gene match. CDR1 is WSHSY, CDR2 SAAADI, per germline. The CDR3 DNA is TGCGCCAGCAGTGGGTTAGCGGGGGCCAATAATGAGCAGTTCTTC. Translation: CASSGLAGANNEQFF.

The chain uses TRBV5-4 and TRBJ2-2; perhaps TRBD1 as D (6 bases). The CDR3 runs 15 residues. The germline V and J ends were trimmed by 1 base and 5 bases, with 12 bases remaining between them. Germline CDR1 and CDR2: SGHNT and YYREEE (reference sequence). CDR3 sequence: CASSLTPGVTGELFF. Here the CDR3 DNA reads TGTGCCAGCAGCTTGACCCCAGGGGTAACCGGGGAGCTGTTTTTT.

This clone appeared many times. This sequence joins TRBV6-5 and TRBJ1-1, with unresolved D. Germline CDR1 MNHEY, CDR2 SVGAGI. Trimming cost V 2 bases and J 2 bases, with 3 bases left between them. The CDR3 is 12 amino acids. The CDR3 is CASSYRNTEAFF. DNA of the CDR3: TGTGCCAGCAGTTACCGAAACACTGAAGCTTTCTTT.

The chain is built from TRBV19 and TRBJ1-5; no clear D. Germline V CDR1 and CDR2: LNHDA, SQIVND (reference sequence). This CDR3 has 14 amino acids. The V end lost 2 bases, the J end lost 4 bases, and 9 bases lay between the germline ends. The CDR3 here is CASSIILGNQPQHF. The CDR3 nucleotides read TGTGCCAGTAGTATAATTTTGGGGAATCAGCCCCAGCATTTT.